This T cell receptor (beta chain) was recorded in a study of beta chain features in type 1 diabetes. The sequenced template was cDNA made from the entire isolated RNA. The method was immunoSEQ multiplex PCR; TCRdb's version includes in-frame clones alone and lacks a portion of them. The sample yields just under 150,000 clones, less than 11% seen once. This sequence was found in a man aged 18 to 35 in good health. The source material was naive CD4+ T cells from blood.

The CDR3 spells CASSVGSGFKETQYF. In DNA form, the CDR3 reads TGTGCCAGCAGCGTAGGTTCGGGTTTTAAGGAGACCCAGTACTTC. J is TRBJ2-5 and V is TRBV9; D is unclear. The germline V gene has CDR1 SGDLS and CDR2 YYNGEE. The CDR3 consists of 15 residues. Between the trimmed V and J ends, which lost 0 bases and 5 bases, there was a span of 14 bases. The full variable domain, its missing parts supplied by reference TRBV9 and TRBJ2-5, is DSGVTQTPKHLITATGQRVTLRCSPRSGDLSVYWYQQSLDQGLQFLIQYYNGEERAKGNILERFSAQQFPDLHSELNLSSLELGDSALYFCASSVGSGFKETQYFGPGTRLLVL.